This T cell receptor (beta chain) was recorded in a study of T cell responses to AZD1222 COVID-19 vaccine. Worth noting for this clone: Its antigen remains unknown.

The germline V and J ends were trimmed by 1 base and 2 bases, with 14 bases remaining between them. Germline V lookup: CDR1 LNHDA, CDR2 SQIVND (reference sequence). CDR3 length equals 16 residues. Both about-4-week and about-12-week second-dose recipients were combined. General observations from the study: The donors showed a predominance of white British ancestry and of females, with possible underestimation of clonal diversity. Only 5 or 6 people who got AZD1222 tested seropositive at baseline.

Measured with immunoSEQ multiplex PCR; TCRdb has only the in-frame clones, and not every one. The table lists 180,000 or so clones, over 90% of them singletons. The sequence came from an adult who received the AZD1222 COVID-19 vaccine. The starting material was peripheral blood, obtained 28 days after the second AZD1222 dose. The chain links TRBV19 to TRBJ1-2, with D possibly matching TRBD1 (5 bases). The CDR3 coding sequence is TGTGCCAGTAGTATAGGAGACAGAGCTGGGAACTATGGCTACACCTTC. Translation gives CASSIGDRAGNYGYTF.